This TCR beta chain stems from a study of T cells in Graves' hyperthyroidism and ophthalmopathy. Turning to the study itself: Prior to any treatment, at the point of initial diagnosis, peripheral blood was collected.

The CDR3 runs 16 residues. Trimming left V 5 bases short and J 0 bases short, with 13 bases between. CDR1 and CDR2 from the germline V gene are MNHEY and SMNVEV (reference sequence). RNA transcripts provided the source from which TCR beta CDR3 regions were amplified. A first-round RT-PCR of the TCR CDR3 used the HTBI primer set. TCRdb reprocessed the multiplex PCR reads via MiXCR and lists one record per CDR3 protein. The sample has about 600,000 distinct CDR3 sequences; 16% are singletons. The table lists this clonotype with many counts. Ophthalmopathy patients all had a Clinical Activity Score of at least 3, a NOSPECS grade of at least 4 and disease under 3 months old. From under 12 ml of fresh peripheral blood, PBMCs were isolated.

The TCR originated in a woman aged 35 to 49 with Graves' ophthalmopathy. Sequencing was performed on blood. The chain carries TRBV27 and TRBJ1-4; D is uncertain. CDR3 loop: CASSTDPTATNEKLFF. As DNA, the CDR3 is TGTGCCAGCAGTACGGACCCCACCGCAACTAATGAAAAACTGTTTTTT.